The 5 T cell receptor beta chains below all came from one sample that was sequenced in a study of OX40 agonist ivuxolimab in advanced cancers. Method: immunoSEQ multiplex PCR; TCRdb's copy keeps in-frame clones and lacks some. The sample records approximately 82,000 clones, roughly 92% being singletons. The sample here was CD4+ or CD8+ T cells sorted from blood, taken in a trial of the OX40 agonist ivuxolimab. The receptors stem from an adult with an advanced solid tumor such as melanoma, head and neck, liver or kidney cancer.

The chain is built from TRBV19 and TRBJ1-3; D unclear. CDR1 is LNHDA, CDR2 SQIVND, per germline (reference sequence). The ends were cut back, 6 bases at V and 7 bases at J, with 13 bases in the middle. There are 13 residues in the CDR3. The CDR3 DNA reads as TGTGCCAGTAGGGCCATCGGACTCAACACCATATATTTT. It encodes CASRAIGLNTIYF.

J is TRBJ1-2 and V is TRBV2; 7 bases agree with TRBD1. With 6 bases clipped from V and 6 bases from J, the junction kept 7 bases outside the gene matches. The germline gives CDR1 SNHLY, CDR2 FYNNEI. This CDR3 is 13 amino acids long. In DNA, the CDR3 is TGTGCCAGCAGGGACGACAGGGATAATGGCTACACCTTC. Protein: CASRDDRDNGYTF.

This chain uses TRBV12-5 with TRBJ2-3; 9 nucleotides agree with TRBD1. Germline V CDR1 and CDR2: LGHNT, FRNRAP. Losses at the gene ends were 6 bases for V and 0 bases for J; bases not matched to a gene: 7. This CDR3 is built from 16 residues. CDR3 region: CASGPGQGSSTDTQYF. The CDR3 nucleotides are TGTGCTAGTGGCCCGGGACAGGGAAGTAGCACAGATACGCAGTATTTT.

The chain combines TRBV2 with TRBJ2-3; D call uncertain. From germline, CDR1 is SNHLY and CDR2 FYNNEI. V lost 6 bases and J 3 bases, leaving 7 bases between the germline ends. The CDR3 contains 12 residues. DNA for the CDR3: TGTGCCAGCAGGGCATGGACAGATACGCAGTATTTT. This encodes CASRAWTDTQYF. The full variable domain, completed using reference TRBV2 and TRBJ2-3, is EPEVTQTPSHQVTQMGQEVILRCVPISNHLYFYWYRQILGQKVEFLVSFYNNEISEKSEIFDDQFSVERPDGSNFTLKIRSTKLEDSAMYFCASRAWTDTQYFGPGTRLTVL.

V gene TRBV11-2 combines with J gene TRBJ1-5, with 8 bases matching TRBD1. CDR3 length equals 15 residues. In germline, CDR1 is SGHAT, CDR2 FQNNGV. V was clipped by 2 bases and J by 9 bases; unmatched bases: 9. CDR3 nucleotide sequence: TGTGCCAGCAGCTTAACACCAGGGGGCGAATGGCCCCAGCATTTT. The encoded protein is CASSLTPGGEWPQHF.